This entry lists 22 T cell receptor beta chains sequenced from one sample in a study of OX40 agonist ivuxolimab in advanced cancers. TCRdb's table, derived via immunoSEQ multiplex PCR, lists solely in-frame clones and lacks some. The sample comprises 70,000 to 95,000 clones, around 86% of which are singletons, and less than 8% rests with the top ten. The starting material was CD4+ or CD8+ T cells sorted from blood, obtained in a trial of the OX40 agonist ivuxolimab. The receptors stem from an adult with an advanced solid tumor such as melanoma, head and neck, liver or kidney cancer.

The rearrangement links TRBV18 to TRBJ2-7, with D possibly matching TRBD2 (6 bases). The CDR3 consists of 14 residues. CDR1 and CDR2 from the germline V gene are KGHSH and LQKENI. With 2 bases removed from V and 1 base from J, the gap between germline ends came to 9 bases. CDR3 region: CASSPYGGSYEQYF. CDR3 nucleotides: TGTGCCAGCTCACCATATGGGGGGTCCTACGAGCAGTACTTC. Supplemented by reference TRBV18 and TRBJ2-7, the full variable domain reads NAGVMQNPRHLVRRRGQEARLRCSPMKGHSHVYWYRQLPEEGLKFMVYLQKENIIDESGMPKERFSAEFPKEGPSILRIQQVVRGDSAAYFCASSPYGGSYEQYFGPGTRLTVT.

V gene TRBV5-1 combines with J gene TRBJ2-3; no definite D call. Trimming pared 1 base from V and 1 base from J, leaving 7 bases between. The CDR3 covers 14 residues. Germline V gene data show CDR1 as SGHRS and CDR2 as YFSETQ. The CDR3 region has the DNA TGCGCCAGCAGCTTGATGTTCCGCACAGATACGCAGTATTTT. It codes for CASSLMFRTDTQYF.

This sequence joins TRBV7-2 and TRBJ2-3, with D perhaps matching TRBD1 (5 bases). The CDR3 consists of 13 residues. Trimming removed 8 bases from V and 6 bases from J, with 15 bases in between. In germline, CDR1 is SGHTA, CDR2 FQGNSA. In nucleotides, the CDR3 is TGTGCCAGCGGTCGAAGCAGGGTGGATACGCAGTATTTT. As protein: CASGRSRVDTQYF. Drawing the rest from reference TRBV7-2 and TRBJ2-3, the complete variable domain is GAGVSQSPSNKVTEKGKDVELRCDPISGHTALYWYRQSLGQGLEFLIYFQGNSAPDKSGLPSDRFSAERTGGSVSTLTIQRTQQEDSAVYLCASGRSRVDTQYFGPGTRLTVL.

The V call is TRBV28, the J call TRBJ2-3; a weak D match, TRBD2 (6 bases). This CDR3 is 15 amino acids long. V lost 5 bases to trimming and J lost 2 bases, with 14 bases between them. Per the germline V gene, CDR1 is MDHEN and CDR2 is SYDVKM. The CDR3 DNA reads as TGTGCCAGCAGTCCACCCTCGGGACTCACAGATACGCAGTATTTT. Translation gives CASSPPSGLTDTQYF.

The rearrangement links TRBV19 to TRBJ1-5; TRBD1 matches at 7 bases. V shed 7 bases and J 5 bases; nucleotides not matched to a gene: 20. CDR3 length equals 18 residues. The germline CDR1 and CDR2 sequences are LNHDA and SQIVND (reference sequence). Here the CDR3 reads CASNTKGYDRRGYQPQHF. CDR3 nucleotides: TGTGCCAGTAATACCAAGGGGTATGACCGCAGGGGGTATCAGCCCCAGCATTTT.

This rearrangement joins TRBV28 to TRBJ2-2, with 11 bases aligning to TRBD2. Germline CDR1 is MDHEN and CDR2 is SYDVKM. This CDR3 has 19 residues. V lost 6 bases and J lost 0; bases outside the gene matches: 12. DNA of the CDR3: TGTGCCAGCAGCGGATGGCCGGGGACTAGCGGCGCGAACACCGGGGAGCTGTTTTTT. Residues: CASSGWPGTSGANTGELFF.

V and J are TRBV15 and TRBJ2-7, with no clear D. Trimming removed 5 bases from V and 2 bases from J, with 13 bases in between. The CDR3 length is 14 residues. Germline V gives CDR1 LNHNV, CDR2 YYDKDF (reference sequence). The chain's CDR3 is CATSGGRPAYEQYF. The CDR3 nucleotides read TGTGCCACCAGCGGCGGACGCCCGGCCTACGAGCAGTACTTC.

In its sample, this clone was seen a few times. V gene TRBV20-1 combines with J gene TRBJ1-2, with no clear D. The V and J ends lost 7 bases and 6 bases respectively, with 3 bases between them. Germline values: CDR1 DFQATT, CDR2 SNEGSKA (reference sequence). The length of the CDR3 is 8 residues. DNA of the CDR3: TGCAGTGGTGATGGCTACACCTTC. Amino acid sequence: CSGDGYTF.

This chain joins TRBV29-1 and TRBJ2-4, with unresolved D. The germline V gene has CDR1 SQVTM and CDR2 ANQGSEA. The CDR3 totals 14 residues. V was trimmed by 5 bases and J by 0 bases, leaving 11 bases between them. The CDR3 spells CSVRQSLAKNIQYF. CDR3 in DNA: TGCAGCGTTCGGCAGTCCCTAGCCAAAAACATTCAGTACTTC.

This clone was detected only once. The chain carries TRBV7-2 and TRBJ2-6; D may be TRBD1 (7 bases). The germline V gene encodes CDR1 SGHTA and CDR2 FQGNSA. CDR3 length equals 17 residues. Trimming cost V 6 bases and J 2 bases, with 17 bases left between them. The CDR3 nucleotides are TGTGCCAGCAGTGACCCCCAGGGGGGCGCTGGGGCCAACGTCCTGACTTTC. Translation gives CASSDPQGGAGANVLTF.

V gene TRBV5-4 combines with J gene TRBJ2-3; D unclear. In germline, CDR1 is SGHNT, CDR2 YYREEE (reference sequence). The germline V and J ends were trimmed by 4 bases and 0 bases, with 12 bases remaining between them. This CDR3 is 15 amino acids long. The CDR3 region has the DNA TGTGCCAGCAGCCCCGGGTCGGCTAGCACAGATACGCAGTATTTT. Translated: CASSPGSASTDTQYF.

The gene calls are TRBV28 and TRBJ2-7; 7 nucleotides match TRBD1. The germline gives CDR1 MDHEN, CDR2 SYDVKM. The CDR3 has 15 amino acids. Unmatched junction bases numbered 12, after V lost 6 bases and J lost 4 bases. CDR3: CASSLAGTDSYEQYF. The DNA of the CDR3 is TGTGCCAGCAGCCTAGCCGGGACAGATTCTTACGAGCAGTACTTC.

The chain is built from TRBV19 and TRBJ2-2; a weak D match, TRBD1 (6 bases). CDR1 is LNHDA and CDR2 is SQIVND in the germline V gene (reference sequence). Between the trimmed V and J ends, which lost 7 bases and 5 bases, there was a span of 14 bases. The CDR3 consists of 14 residues. CDR3 region: CASTPTGQTGELFF. CDR3 nucleotides: TGTGCCAGTACCCCGACAGGCCAGACCGGGGAGCTGTTTTTT.

The chain carries TRBV6-1 and TRBJ2-7; D remains unclear. Germline CDR1 MNHNS, CDR2 SASEGT. The CDR3 runs 11 residues. Between the trimmed V and J ends, which lost 7 bases and 6 bases, there was a span of 10 bases. Here the CDR3 reads CASTAGPEQYF. As DNA, the CDR3 is TGTGCCAGCACTGCCGGGCCCGAGCAGTACTTC.

V gene TRBV19 combines with J gene TRBJ1-5; 8 nucleotides align to TRBD1. After removal of 4 bases from V and 11 bases from J, the junction contained 10 bases not matched to a gene. CDR1 LNHDA and CDR2 SQIVND come from the germline V gene (reference sequence). The CDR3 is 14 amino acids. CDR3 bases: TGTGCCAGTAGTACGGGACAGGCCTTTACATCCCAGCATTTT. Protein: CASSTGQAFTSQHF.

J is TRBJ2-7 and V is TRBV7-3, with 9 bases identical to TRBD1. Germline lookup yields CDR1 SGHTA and CDR2 FQGTGA. V was pared by 1 base and J by 3 bases, with 7 bases of the junction left unmatched. This CDR3 has 16 amino acids. DNA for the CDR3: TGTGCCAGCAGCTTAAAAGGGTGGGGACAGGGCTACGAGCAGTACTTC. Its translation: CASSLKGWGQGYEQYF.

The count of this clone is one. The rearrangement links TRBV7-2 to TRBJ1-5, with 7 bases identical to TRBD1. Germline V gives CDR1 SGHTA, CDR2 FQGNSA. This CDR3 spans 14 amino acids. V lost 3 bases and J lost 6; bases outside the gene matches: 5. This chain's CDR3 is CASSFTGVSQPQHF. Written as DNA, the CDR3 is TGTGCCAGCAGCTTCACAGGGGTGAGTCAGCCCCAGCATTTT.

The V call is TRBV30, the J call TRBJ2-2, with no clear D. V lost 0 bases and J lost 7, with 12 bases in between. The CDR3 is 14 residues long. In germline, CDR1 is GTSNPN, CDR2 SVGIG (reference sequence). This CDR3 is CAWSVLSGVGELFF. The CDR3 bases are TGTGCCTGGAGTGTACTCTCGGGCGTCGGGGAGCTGTTTTTT.

The chain uses TRBV6-1 and TRBJ2-7; D may be TRBD2 (5 bases). The germline V gene encodes CDR1 MNHNS and CDR2 SASEGT. This CDR3 comprises 14 residues. Trimming cost V 7 bases and J 2 bases, with 15 bases left between them. This CDR3 is CASTVSGFAYEQYF. The CDR3 nucleotides read TGTGCCAGCACGGTTTCGGGATTCGCCTACGAGCAGTACTTC.

The chain joins TRBV7-2 to TRBJ2-3; no firm D call. The CDR3 has 15 amino acids. V was shortened by 1 base and J by 1 base, with 9 bases between the two germline ends. CDR1 and CDR2 from the germline V gene are SGHTA and FQGNSA. CDR3 nucleotides: TGTGCCAGCAGCTTAGATTTTGGGGGCACAGATACGCAGTATTTT. Translation: CASSLDFGGTDTQYF. The full variable domain, in which reference TRBV7-2 and TRBJ2-3 provide the parts outside the CDR3, is GAGVSQSPSNKVTEKGKDVELRCDPISGHTALYWYRQSLGQGLEFLIYFQGNSAPDKSGLPSDRFSAERTGGSVSTLTIQRTQQEDSAVYLCASSLDFGGTDTQYFGPGTRLTVL.

This clone was picked up a small number of times. The CDR3 region is CSVEWGDTQYF. In nucleotides, the CDR3 is TGCAGCGTTGAATGGGGAGATACGCAGTATTTT. This chain joins TRBV29-1 and TRBJ2-3; D unclear. The length of the CDR3 is 11 residues. The V and J ends lost 2 bases and 5 bases respectively, with 5 bases between them. Germline CDR1 reads SQVTM; CDR2 reads ANQGSEA.

This clone appeared once. This chain connects TRBV7-6 to TRBJ2-1, with 7 bases that match TRBD1. CDR1 and CDR2 from the germline V gene are SGHVS and FNYEAQ. This CDR3 is built from 16 residues. Trimming took 1 base from V and 2 from J; bases not matched to a gene: 5. In nucleotides, the CDR3 is TGTGCCAGCAGCTTAGAGACAGGGTTCGCCTACAATGAGCAGTTCTTC. Translating it yields CASSLETGFAYNEQFF. Full variable domain (outside the CDR3, taken from reference TRBV7-6 and TRBJ2-1): GAGVSQSPRYKVTKRGQDVALRCDPISGHVSLYWYRQALGQGPEFLTYFNYEAQQDKSGLPNDRFSAERPEGSISTLTIQRTEQRDSAMYRCASSLETGFAYNEQFFGPGTRLTVL.